Below are 12 T cell receptor beta chains sequenced from a single sample in a study of shared T cell receptors in the human thymus. Here immunoSEQ multiplex PCR was the method, and the copy in TCRdb shows in-frame clones only, minus some. The sample carries more than 300,000 clones, roughly 94% recorded once. The sample comprised thymocytes. These receptors originate from a human donor.

The gene calls are TRBV14 and TRBJ2-7; 12 nucleotides agree with TRBD2. After removal of 4 bases from V and 3 bases from J, the junction contained 16 bases not matched to a gene. Germline values: CDR1 SGHDN, CDR2 FVKESK. This CDR3 has 19 residues. CDR3 coding DNA: TGTGCCAGCAGCCTACGAGATTCTTCTAGCGGGAGGGCCAACTACGAGCAGTACTTC. As protein: CASSLRDSSSGRANYEQYF.

The chain links TRBV5-1 to TRBJ1-2; maybe TRBD1 (5 bases). The CDR3 sequence is 16 residues long. Germline V gene sequence: CDR1 SGHRS, CDR2 YFSETQ. V was trimmed by 0 bases and J by 0 bases, leaving 12 bases between them. CDR3 amino acids: CASSLGAGTTNYGYTF. In DNA form, the CDR3 reads TGCGCCAGCAGCTTGGGTGCCGGGACGACTAACTATGGCTACACCTTC.

This rearrangement joins TRBV4-1 to TRBJ2-1; 9 bases are a match to TRBD2. J gave up 6 bases and V 0 bases, and 6 bases lay outside the gene matches. The CDR3 contains 16 residues. CDR1 is MGHRA and CDR2 is YSYEKL in the germline V gene. The chain's CDR3 is CASSQEGTSPANEQFF. In nucleotides, the CDR3 is TGCGCCAGCAGCCAAGAGGGGACTAGCCCAGCCAATGAGCAGTTCTTC.

The gene calls are TRBV5-6 and TRBJ2-1; TRBD2 might be the D (5 bases). The CDR3 has 15 residues. Trimming pared 4 bases from V and 0 bases from J, leaving 11 bases between. The V gene's germline CDR1 is SGHDT and CDR2 YYEEEE. The CDR3 reads CASSLSESSYNEQFF. The CDR3 bases are TGTGCCAGCAGCCTTAGCGAGAGCTCCTACAATGAGCAGTTCTTC.

The chain has TRBV25-1 and TRBJ2-7; D remains ambiguous. V lost 2 bases to trimming and J lost 1 base, with 9 bases between them. The CDR3 spans 14 residues. CDR1 is MGHDK and CDR2 is SYGVNS in the germline V gene. CDR3 nucleotide sequence: TGTGCCAGCAGTGAAGACCCAGGATCCTACGAGCAGTACTTC. The encoded protein is CASSEDPGSYEQYF.

V is TRBV28 and J is TRBJ2-7, with 7 bases matching TRBD2. The CDR3 has 13 residues. The germline CDR1 and CDR2 sequences are MDHEN and SYDVKM. V shed 9 bases and J 0 bases; nucleotides not matched to a gene: 5. CDR3 bases: TGTGCCAGTGACTCTAGCGGCTCCTACGAGCAGTACTTC. It yields the protein CASDSSGSYEQYF.

This clone was seen just once. The chain has TRBV11-2 and TRBJ2-3; D perhaps matches TRBD1 (6 bases). This CDR3 comprises 14 residues. Germline values: CDR1 SGHAT, CDR2 FQNNGV. V was cut by 5 bases and J by 2 bases, with 11 bases left in between. The CDR3 DNA follows: TGTGCCAGCAGCCCTGGGACATTCACAGATACGCAGTATTTT. Encoded protein: CASSPGTFTDTQYF.

This rearrangement joins TRBV27 to TRBJ1-4, with 8 bases aligning to TRBD1. Germline assignment: CDR1 MNHEY and CDR2 SMNVEV (reference sequence). The trim removed 6 bases at V and 3 bases at J, leaving 9 bases unmatched. This CDR3 contains 16 residues. The CDR3 nucleotides read TGTGCCAGCAGGAGCAGGGGGCAGGTGGCTAATGAAAAACTGTTTTTT. Translated: CASRSRGQVANEKLFF.

CDR3 DNA: TGTGCCAGCAGCCAAACAAGGGAGAGTGGCTACACCTTC. It yields the protein CASSQTRESGYTF. The V and J genes are TRBV4-2 and TRBJ1-2; D is ambiguous. V lost 2 bases and J lost 7, with 11 bases in between. The CDR3 has 13 residues. Germline CDR1 is LGHNA and CDR2 is YNFKEQ.

This clone is a singleton in its sample. For the CDR3, the DNA is TGTGCCAGCAGCTGGTCAGACCCGAACACCGGGGAGCTGTTTTTT. Protein product: CASSWSDPNTGELFF. The chain couples TRBV11-3 to TRBJ2-2; no firm D call. Between the trimmed V and J ends, which lost 4 bases and 0 bases, there was a span of 9 bases. This CDR3 is built from 15 residues. Germline CDR1 and CDR2: SGHNT and YENEEA.

The chain couples TRBV4-3 to TRBJ2-5; 10 bases agree with TRBD2. The ends lost 1 base at V and 4 bases at J; junction bases unmatched: 6. The germline CDR1 and CDR2 sequences are LGHNA and YSLEER. The CDR3 covers 16 residues. The chain's CDR3 is CASSQVPSGRRETQYF. The CDR3 DNA follows: TGCGCCAGCAGCCAAGTCCCTAGCGGGAGAAGAGAGACCCAGTACTTC.

This chain uses TRBV5-1 with TRBJ2-3; possibly TRBD2 for D (5 bases). Per the germline V gene, CDR1 is SGHRS and CDR2 is YFSETQ. The CDR3 runs to 15 residues. The V gene lost 0 bases and the J gene lost 0 bases, with 8 bases spanning the gap. In DNA form, the CDR3 reads TGCGCCAGCAGCTTGGCTGAGCGGAGCACAGATACGCAGTATTTT. This codes for CASSLAERSTDTQYF.